The 8 T cell receptor beta chains below all came from one sample that was sequenced in a study of T cell responses to AZD1222 COVID-19 vaccine. This table comes from immunoSEQ multiplex PCR, and its TCRdb copy is limited to in-frame clones, with some not included. The sample contains approximately 150,000 clones, around 93% of which appear only once. The sample was peripheral blood, taken on day 0 of AZD1222 vaccination. All receptors come from an adult in good health.

The rearrangement uses TRBV19 and TRBJ2-1; D ambiguous. Per germline, CDR1 LNHDA and CDR2 SQIVND (reference sequence). The CDR3 is 14 amino acids. V lost 6 bases to trimming and J lost 8 bases, with 17 bases between them. As DNA, the CDR3 is TGTGCCAGTAGGGTAGTTCTGGGCAATGATGAGCAGTTCTTC. Protein: CASRVVLGNDEQFF.

The CDR3 DNA sequence: TGTGCCAGCAGCTTAATCCCGGGAGCCTTTAACACCGGGGAGCTGTTTTTT. It is translated as CASSLIPGAFNTGELFF. This rearrangement joins TRBV7-3 to TRBJ2-2, with D perhaps matching TRBD2 (6 bases). Between the trimmed V and J ends, which lost 1 base and 2 bases, there was a span of 14 bases. CDR1 SGHTA and CDR2 FQGTGA come from the germline V gene. This CDR3 spans 17 amino acids.

The chain couples TRBV27 to TRBJ2-3; 8 bases are a match to TRBD1. The V gene end was trimmed by 5 bases and the J gene end by 9 bases; junction bases not matched to a gene: 13. CDR3 length: 15 residues. From germline, CDR1 is MNHEY and CDR2 SMNVEV (reference sequence). The CDR3 nucleotides are TGTGCCAGCAGTCCCGGGACAGGTACTATGGGCACGCAGTATTTT. Its translation is CASSPGTGTMGTQYF.

The rearrangement joins TRBV12-3 or TRBV12-4 to TRBJ1-1; TRBD1 matches at 7 bases. This CDR3 comprises 13 residues. The V and J ends lost 3 bases and 11 bases, in that order; junction bases with no gene match: 9. The CDR3 here is CASSFKQGFEAFF. Here the CDR3 DNA reads TGTGCCAGCAGTTTTAAACAGGGGTTTGAGGCTTTCTTT.

The chain uses TRBV11-2 and TRBJ2-7; 8 bases fit TRBD2. The CDR3 contains 14 residues. CDR1 and CDR2 (germline): SGHAT, FQNNGV. V gave up 1 base and J gave up 4 bases; unmatched junction bases: 3. CDR3: CASSLGREGYEQYF. CDR3 sequence (DNA): TGTGCCAGCAGCTTAGGCCGGGAGGGGTACGAGCAGTACTTC. Filled out from reference TRBV11-2 and TRBJ2-7, the complete variable domain reads EAGVAQSPRYKIIEKRQSVAFWCNPISGHATLYWYQQILGQGPKLLIQFQNNGVVDDSQLPKDRFSAERLKGVDSTLKIQPAKLEDSAVYLCASSLGREGYEQYFGPGTRLTVT.

This chain uses TRBV27 with TRBJ2-7; D is unresolved. The V gene's germline CDR1 is MNHEY and CDR2 SMNVEV (reference sequence). Trimming took off 3 bases at V and 8 bases at J, with 5 bases between the two ends. The CDR3 runs 10 residues. The CDR3 nucleotides read TGTGCCAGCAGTTTCGACCAGCAGTACTTC. Its protein product is CASSFDQQYF.

The chain uses TRBV7-8 and TRBJ1-5; TRBD1 might be the D (6 bases). Germline CDR1 and CDR2: SGHVS and FQNEAQ. Trimming pared 1 base from V and 0 bases from J, leaving 16 bases between. This CDR3 spans 18 amino acids. CDR3 protein: CASSLVGRGSYSNQPQHF. CDR3 DNA sequence: TGTGCCAGCAGCTTAGTCGGCAGGGGCTCGTATAGCAATCAGCCCCAGCATTTT.

This clone was detected a few times. The CDR3 protein is CASRRQGAGGEKLFF. In DNA, the CDR3 is TGTGCCAGCCGAAGACAGGGGGCCGGAGGTGAAAAACTGTTTTTT. The chain has TRBV19 and TRBJ1-4; 10 nucleotides agree with TRBD1. The CDR3 sequence is 15 residues long. V lost 9 bases, J lost 7 bases, and 11 bases stayed unmatched. CDR1 is LNHDA, CDR2 SQIVND, per germline (reference sequence).